This T cell receptor (beta chain) was retrieved from a study of blood T cell repertoires in COVID-19. In the study overall: Donors in the United States, Italy and Spain gave samples during acute or convalescent COVID-19. T cells, B-cell-depleted T cells, or PBMCs supplied cDNA or gDNA.

In the study's own analysis: Reference gene primers were amplified, and this amplification served to estimate nucleated cell counts. Profiled with immunoSEQ multiplex PCR; TCRdb holds only in-frame clones, not every one. Clone size and V and J calls were adopted from that table, with D and trimming inferred from the DNA. The sample lists approximately 130,000 clones; around 86% were seen once. The V gene's germline CDR1 is SGHRS and CDR2 YFSETQ. The V and J ends lost 5 bases and 6 bases respectively, with 11 bases between them. The CDR3 is 13 residues long. This clonotype was sampled from a woman aged 45 to 65 who had recovered from COVID-19. Sample: peripheral blood. The chain recombines TRBV5-1 with TRBJ2-2; tentative D call: TRBD1 (5 bases). CDR3 DNA sequence: TGCGCCAGCAGTAGGGGCGTTGCCGGGGAGCTGTTTTTT. Translation gives CASSRGVAGELFF.